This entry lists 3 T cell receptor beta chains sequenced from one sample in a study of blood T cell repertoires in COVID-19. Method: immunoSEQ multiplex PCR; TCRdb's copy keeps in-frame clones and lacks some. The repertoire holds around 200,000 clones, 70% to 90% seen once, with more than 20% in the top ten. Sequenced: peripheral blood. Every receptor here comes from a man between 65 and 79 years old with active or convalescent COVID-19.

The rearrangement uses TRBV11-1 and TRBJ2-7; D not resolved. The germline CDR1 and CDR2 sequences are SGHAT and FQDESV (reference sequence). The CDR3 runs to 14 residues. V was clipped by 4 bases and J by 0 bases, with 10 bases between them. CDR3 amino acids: CASSSVTGSYEQYF. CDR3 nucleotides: TGTGCCAGCAGCTCCGTTACTGGCTCCTACGAGCAGTACTTC.

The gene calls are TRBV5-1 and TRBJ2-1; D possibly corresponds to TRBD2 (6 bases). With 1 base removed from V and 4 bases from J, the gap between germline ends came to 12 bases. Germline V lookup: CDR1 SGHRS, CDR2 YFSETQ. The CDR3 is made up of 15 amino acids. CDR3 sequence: CASSLRASAYNEQFF. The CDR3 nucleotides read TGCGCCAGCAGCTTGAGAGCTAGCGCATACAATGAGCAGTTCTTC.

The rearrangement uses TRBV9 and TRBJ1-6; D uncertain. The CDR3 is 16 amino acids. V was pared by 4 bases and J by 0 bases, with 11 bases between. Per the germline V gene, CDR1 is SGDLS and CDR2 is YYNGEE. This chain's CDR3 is CASSPAGSSYNSPLHF. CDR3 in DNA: TGTGCCAGCAGCCCTGCCGGGAGCTCCTATAATTCACCCCTCCACTTT. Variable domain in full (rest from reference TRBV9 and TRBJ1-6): DSGVTQTPKHLITATGQRVTLRCSPRSGDLSVYWYQQSLDQGLQFLIQYYNGEERAKGNILERFSAQQFPDLHSELNLSSLELGDSALYFCASSPAGSSYNSPLHFGNGTRLTVT.